This T cell receptor (beta chain) is drawn from a study of T cell responses to AZD1222 COVID-19 vaccine. Germline-derived CDR1 and CDR2 are SGHRS and YFSETQ. V was shortened by 4 bases and J by 0 bases, with 13 bases between the two germline ends. This CDR3 is built from 15 residues. The data were produced by immunoSEQ multiplex PCR, yet TCRdb's version contains in-frame clones alone and is incomplete. The sample lists fewer than 200,000 clones; over 85% were seen once. The sequencing used peripheral blood, collected on day 0 of AZD1222 vaccination. This TCR came from an adult in good health. This rearrangement joins TRBV5-1 to TRBJ1-1; D gene uncertain. The CDR3 nucleotides are TGCGCCAGCAGCCCGCTTGCAGAAATGAACACTGAAGCTTTCTTT. This sequence encodes CASSPLAEMNTEAFF.